The 13 T cell receptor beta chains below come from one sample, sequenced in a study of cytomegalovirus exposure and HLA in healthy donors. The PCR used 60 Vbeta and 13 Jbeta primers. Assay: immunoSEQ multiplex PCR; the TCRdb copy retains only in-frame clones and omits some. The sample has 70,000 to 80,000 clones; roughly 86% are singletons. The specimen sequenced was PBMCs. The receptors originated from a man aged 18 to 29 in good health and CMV-seronegative.

The chain employs TRBV5-1 and TRBJ1-1; the D is unclear. CDR3 size: 15 residues. The germline V gene encodes CDR1 SGHRS and CDR2 YFSETQ. Trimming removed 4 bases from V and 5 bases from J, with 18 bases in between. The CDR3 region has the DNA TGCGCCAGCAGCCAGAGGTACGGCGCGGTGACTGAAGCTTTCTTT. As protein: CASSQRYGAVTEAFF. Drawing the rest from reference TRBV5-1 and TRBJ1-1, the complete variable domain is KAGVTQTPRYLIKTRGQQVTLSCSPISGHRSVSWYQQTPGQGLQFLFEYFSETQRNKGNFPGRFSGRQFSNSRSEMNVSTLELGDSALYLCASSQRYGAVTEAFFGQGTRLTVV.

The count of this clone is one. V gene TRBV30 combines with J gene TRBJ2-7; D possibly corresponds to TRBD2 (7 bases). The CDR3 is 12 residues long. The V gene's germline CDR1 is GTSNPN and CDR2 SVGIG (reference sequence). V shed 5 bases and J shed 7 bases, with 15 bases lying between them. Here the CDR3 DNA reads TGTGCCTGGGGTCTCAGGGGAGGGGAGCAGTACTTC. Translating gives CAWGLRGGEQYF.

This chain uses TRBV5-1 with TRBJ1-1, with a possible D match to TRBD1 (6 bases). From germline, CDR1 is SGHRS and CDR2 YFSETQ. The CDR3 spans 12 residues. The V end lost 4 bases, the J end lost 8 bases, and 12 bases lay between the germline ends. CDR3 sequence: CASSIGQLEAFF. The CDR3 DNA follows: TGCGCCAGCAGCATAGGACAGTTAGAAGCTTTCTTT.

The chain couples TRBV27 to TRBJ1-5; perhaps TRBD1 as D (5 bases). V lost 0 bases and J lost 6, with 12 bases in between. The CDR3 runs 15 residues. Germline V CDR1 and CDR2: MNHEY, SMNVEV (reference sequence). CDR3 sequence reads: CASSLSMGGSQPQHF. The CDR3 bases are TGTGCCAGCAGTTTATCGATGGGGGGGAGTCAGCCCCAGCATTTT.

The chain employs TRBV11-3 and TRBJ2-7, with 8 bases that match TRBD1. The germline V gene encodes CDR1 SGHNT and CDR2 YENEEA. The CDR3 extends over 13 amino acids. V shed 5 bases and J 7 bases; nucleotides not matched to a gene: 7. CDR3 nucleotides: TGTGCCAGCAGCGACCGGACAGGGAGGGAGCAGTACTTC. This encodes CASSDRTGREQYF.

Here the CDR3 DNA reads TGTGCCAGCAGTTTAAGGGGTCAGCCCCAGCATTTT. Translating it yields CASSLRGQPQHF. The chain uses TRBV27 and TRBJ1-5; D is perhaps TRBD1 (5 bases). Deletions cut 2 bases from V and 6 bases from J, with 5 bases between. Germline assignment: CDR1 MNHEY and CDR2 SMNVEV (reference sequence). There are 12 residues in the CDR3.

The V call is TRBV7-3, the J call TRBJ2-1, with a tentative D call TRBD2 (6 bases). The V end lost 6 bases, the J end lost 9 bases, and 24 bases lay between the germline ends. The CDR3 spans 16 residues. CDR1 is SGHTA, CDR2 FQGTGA, per germline. The CDR3 bases are TGTGCCAGCAGAGATGCCGGGACTGGGGCTTCGGGTGAGCAGTTCTTC. Amino acid sequence: CASRDAGTGASGEQFF.

V is TRBV10-3 and J is TRBJ1-2; TRBD1 aligns across 9 bases. Germline assignment: CDR1 ENHRY and CDR2 SYGVKD. The length of the CDR3 is 14 residues. The junction had 4 bases not matched to a gene; V was cut back by 4 bases and J by 4 bases. CDR3 protein: CAISGDREIYGYTF. In DNA, the CDR3 is TGTGCCATCAGTGGGGACAGGGAAATCTATGGCTACACCTTC.

This chain uses TRBV5-1 with TRBJ2-7, with 8 bases that match TRBD2. From germline, CDR1 is SGHRS and CDR2 YFSETQ. This CDR3 region has 14 residues. Trimming at V came to 0 bases and at J to 3 bases, leaving 2 bases not matched to a gene. The CDR3: CASSLVAGNYEQYF. CDR3 bases: TGCGCCAGCAGCTTGGTAGCGGGGAACTACGAGCAGTACTTC.

The V gene is TRBV12-2, the J gene TRBJ2-5; the D call of TRBD1 is as the table states it, not checked on the DNA. The closer fit of TRBJ2-7 to the DNA end suggests the J call may be wrong. TRBV12-2 is reported as a pseudogene. The CDR3 is 16 amino acids. The chain's CDR3 is CASRLCDSPLSYEQYF. The CDR3 DNA follows: TGTGCAAGTCGCTTATGTGACAGCCCTTTATCCTACGAGCAGTACTTC.

The J gene is TRBJ2-5, the V gene TRBV5-1, with 8 bases aligning to TRBD1. Germline CDR1 is SGHRS and CDR2 is YFSETQ. The CDR3 length is 13 residues. V dropped 1 base and J dropped 4; count of bases not matched to a gene: 0. The CDR3 DNA reads TGCGCCAGCAGCTTGACAGGGGGAGAGACCCAGTACTTC. The encoded protein is CASSLTGGETQYF.

The J gene is TRBJ2-7, the V gene TRBV2; possible D gene TRBD2, 6 bases. This CDR3 region has 12 residues. Trimming cost V 8 bases and J 2 bases, with 10 bases left between them. Germline CDR1 and CDR2: SNHLY and FYNNEI. The CDR3 loop is CASARGAYEQYF. DNA for the CDR3: TGTGCCAGCGCGCGGGGCGCCTACGAGCAGTACTTC.

This clone was seen a single time. The V call is TRBV10-2, the J call TRBJ2-3; weak D call: TRBD1 (5 bases). The germline V gene has CDR1 WSHSY and CDR2 SAAADI. CDR3 length equals 18 residues. Trimming cost V 4 bases and J 0 bases, with 20 bases left between them. The DNA for the CDR3 is TGCGCCAGCAGTGGACAGATTTCCAGAACCACTAGCACAGATACGCAGTATTTT. It is translated as CASSGQISRTTSTDTQYF.